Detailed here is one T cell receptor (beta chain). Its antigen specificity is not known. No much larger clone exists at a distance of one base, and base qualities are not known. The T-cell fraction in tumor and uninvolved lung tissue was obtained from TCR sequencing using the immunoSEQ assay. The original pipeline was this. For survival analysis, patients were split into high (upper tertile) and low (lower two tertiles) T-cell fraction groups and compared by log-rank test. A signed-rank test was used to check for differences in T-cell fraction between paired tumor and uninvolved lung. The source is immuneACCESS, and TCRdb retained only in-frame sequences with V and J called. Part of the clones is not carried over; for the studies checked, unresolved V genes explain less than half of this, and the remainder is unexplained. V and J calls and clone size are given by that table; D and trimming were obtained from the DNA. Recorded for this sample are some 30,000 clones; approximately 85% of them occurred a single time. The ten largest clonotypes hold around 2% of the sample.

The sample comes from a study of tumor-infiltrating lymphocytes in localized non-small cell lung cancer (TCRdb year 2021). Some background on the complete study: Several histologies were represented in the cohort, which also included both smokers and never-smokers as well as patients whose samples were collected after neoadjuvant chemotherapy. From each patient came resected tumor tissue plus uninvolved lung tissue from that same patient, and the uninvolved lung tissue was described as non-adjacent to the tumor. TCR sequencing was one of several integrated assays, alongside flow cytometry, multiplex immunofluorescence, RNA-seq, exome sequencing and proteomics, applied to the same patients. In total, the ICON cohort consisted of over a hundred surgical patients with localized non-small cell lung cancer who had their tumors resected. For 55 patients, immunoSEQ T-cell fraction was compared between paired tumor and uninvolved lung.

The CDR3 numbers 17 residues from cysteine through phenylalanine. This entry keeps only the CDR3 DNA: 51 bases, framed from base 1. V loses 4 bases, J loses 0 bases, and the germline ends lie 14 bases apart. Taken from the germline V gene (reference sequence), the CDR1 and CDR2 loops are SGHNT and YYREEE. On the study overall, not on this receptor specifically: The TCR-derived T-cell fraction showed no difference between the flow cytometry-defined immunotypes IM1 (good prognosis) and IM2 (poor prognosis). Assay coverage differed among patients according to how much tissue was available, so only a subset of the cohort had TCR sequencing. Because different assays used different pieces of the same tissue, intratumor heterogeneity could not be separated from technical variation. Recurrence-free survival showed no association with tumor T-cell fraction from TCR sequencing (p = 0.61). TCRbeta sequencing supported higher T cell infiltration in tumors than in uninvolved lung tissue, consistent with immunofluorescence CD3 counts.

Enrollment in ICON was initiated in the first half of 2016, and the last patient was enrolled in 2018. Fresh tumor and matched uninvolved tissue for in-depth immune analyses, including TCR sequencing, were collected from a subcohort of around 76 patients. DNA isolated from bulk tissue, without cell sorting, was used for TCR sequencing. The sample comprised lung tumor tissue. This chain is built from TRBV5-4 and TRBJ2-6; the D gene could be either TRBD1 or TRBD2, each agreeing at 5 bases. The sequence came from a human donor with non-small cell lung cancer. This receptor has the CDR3 CASSRDGGSSGANVLTF. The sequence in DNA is TGTGCCAGCAGCCGGGACGGTGGGTCCTCTGGGGCCAACGTCCTGACTTTC. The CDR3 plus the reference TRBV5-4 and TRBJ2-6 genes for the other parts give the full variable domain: ETGVTQSPTHLIKTRGQQVTLRCSSQSGHNTVSWYQQALGQGPQFIFQYYREEENGRGNFPPRFSGLQFPNYSSELNVNALELDDSALYLCASSRDGGSSGANVLTFGAGSRLTVL.